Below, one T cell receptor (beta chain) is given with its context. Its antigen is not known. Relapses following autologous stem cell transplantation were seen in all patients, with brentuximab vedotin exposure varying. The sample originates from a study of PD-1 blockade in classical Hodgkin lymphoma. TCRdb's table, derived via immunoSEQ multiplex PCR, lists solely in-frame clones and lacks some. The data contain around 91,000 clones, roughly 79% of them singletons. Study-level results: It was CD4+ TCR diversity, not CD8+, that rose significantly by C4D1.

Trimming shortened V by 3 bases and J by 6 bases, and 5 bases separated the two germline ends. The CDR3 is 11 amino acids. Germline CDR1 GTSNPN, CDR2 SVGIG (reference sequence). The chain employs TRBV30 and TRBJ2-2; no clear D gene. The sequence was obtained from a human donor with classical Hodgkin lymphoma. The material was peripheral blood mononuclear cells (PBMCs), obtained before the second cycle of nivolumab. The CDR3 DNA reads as TGTGCCTGGAGGACGGCCGGGGAGCTGTTTTTT. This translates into CAWRTAGELFF.